This section outlines one TCR beta chain sequence together with its context. Its antigen has not been determined. The sample originates from a study of CXCR3-negative and CXCR3-positive naive CD8 T cells (dated by TCRdb to between 2018 and 2021). For the wider study: In total, about 135 million TRB reads were obtained, or roughly 1.5 +/- 0.3 million reads per library. The diversity and physicochemical repertoire analyses included under 12 donors pooled from two independent experiments. For the TRBV-TRBJ cluster analysis, the naive subsets came from a handful of donors, while the memory cells came from 3 donors. Here is what the overall study found, with its caveats: Compared with CXCR3-negative naive cells, CXCR3-positive naive cells had TRB CDR3s with higher hydrophobicity (lower Kidera factor 4), lower energy, and higher strength and volume indices. Freshly isolated PBMCs were used for most assays because CXCR3 expression went down partially after cryopreservation. Repertoire diversity was comparably high in both naive subsets but much lower in memory CD8+ T cells. Similar TRBV-TRBJ usage was shown by naive CXCR3-negative and CXCR3-positive cells from the same donor, whereas distinct patterns were shown by memory cells. Because surface CD5, which is linked to self-reactivity in mice, was comparable between the naive subsets, TCR interaction strength was also inferred from TRB CDR3 physicochemical properties.

For sequencing, a NextSeq 550 was employed. The Human TCR Profiling Kit (MiLaboratory) was used to prepare UMI-labeled 5' RACE TRB cDNA libraries. cDNA synthesis used the entire amount of extracted RNA, and PCR amplification then used the entire amount of cDNA produced. The libraries were made side by side, with each library going through the same number of PCR cycles. For the original study's pipeline: With a minimum of two reads required per UMI, MIGEC and MiXCR pulled out about 54,000 +/- 9,700 unique UMI-labeled TRB cDNA molecules from each library. On average, 40,000 +/- 10,000 functional in-frame TRB CDR3 nucleotide clonotypes lacking stop codons were found per library. After each sample was downsampled to 5000 UMI-labeled TRB molecules, VDJtools was used to calculate diversity metrics such as normalized Shannon-Wiener and Chao1. For the central five CDR3 residues, VDJtools calculated physicochemical properties weighted by clonotype size, namely interaction energy, strength, volume and Kidera factor 4. The reads underwent TCRdb reprocessing, giving one record for each CDR3 protein sequence and no DNA. These V and J calls rely on TCRdb rather than the paper's analysis. The table for this sample records tens of thousands of distinct CDR3 sequences. The top ten clonotypes cover around 0.99% of the sample.

Each CD8+ T cell subset was flow-sorted in triplicate, with under 350,000 cells per subset placed directly into RLT lysis buffer. To keep memory contaminants out, a stringent definition of naive CD8+ T cells was applied: CD45RO-CCR7+CD27+CD95-. Peripheral blood mononuclear cells were isolated from buffy coats by standard density gradient centrifugation. Naive CXCR3-negative and CXCR3-positive CD8+ T cells were flow-sorted using a FACSAria III. Total RNA was extracted from sorted cells with an RNeasy Mini Kit. For CDR1 and CDR2, the germline V gene (reference sequence) lists SEHNR and FQNEAQ. Measured from the cysteine to the phenylalanine, the CDR3 is 16 residues long. No DNA sequence was recorded.

Sequencing input: naive CXCR3- CD8+ T cells from blood. Interpreted using the paper, the cell subset or site label stands for: CD45RO-CCR7+CD27+CD95- naive CD8+ T cells lacking CXCR3 (TNR3-). This receptor was identified in a human donor in good health. Some clones in this sample may be carry-over from other donors' samples. Recombination joined TRBV7-9 with TRBJ2-4; TCRdb's D call of TRBD2 is untestable without DNA. The CDR3 reads CASSPTSGGSKNIQYF.